This T cell receptor (beta chain) was sequenced for a study of Ad26.COV2.S vaccination and SARS-CoV-2 variants. The data were produced by immunoSEQ multiplex PCR, yet TCRdb's version contains in-frame clones alone and is incomplete. The data show around 320,000 clones, more than 75% seen once. The V gene end was trimmed by 4 bases and the J gene end by 1 base; junction bases not matched to a gene: 10. The CDR3 is 16 amino acids. The germline gives CDR1 SGDLS, CDR2 YYNGEE. The sample's treatment: about 20 received Ad26.COV2.S at low or high dose, single or two shots; several received placebo; per-sample allocation not given. Sampling occurred on day 63 after the first vaccine or placebo injection.

The specimen comprised peripheral blood, sampled in a trial of Ad26.COV2.S vaccine versus placebo. This sequence was found in a person aged 18-65 years who received the Ad26.COV2.S COVID-19 vaccine or a placebo. The V gene is TRBV9, the J gene TRBJ1-2, with 7 bases that match TRBD1. This CDR3 reads CASSQGEGTYNYGYTF. The CDR3 DNA sequence: TGTGCCAGCAGCCAGGGGGAAGGGACGTATAACTATGGCTACACCTTC.